In its sample, the clone carrying this T cell receptor (beta chain) was seen many times. As yet, its antigen is unknown. This sample stems from a study of T cells in Graves' hyperthyroidism and ophthalmopathy. Overall study findings and caveats: Before onset, by a median of around 6.4 months, the model predicted ophthalmopathy.

The TCR beta CDR3 regions underwent amplification using RNA transcripts as the source. The HTBI primer set served for first-round RT-PCR of the TCR CDR3. TCRdb called the multiplex PCR reads again in MiXCR, with one record for every CDR3 protein. The sample lists 650,000 to 800,000 distinct CDR3 sequences, just under 45% occurring once. Trimming pared 0 bases from V and 0 bases from J, leaving 9 bases between. Germline CDR1 reads SGDLS; CDR2 reads YYNGEE. This CDR3 is 15 amino acids long. The TCR sequence derives from an adult man with Graves' disease, either hyperthyroidism or ophthalmopathy (not recorded which). Material for sequencing was peripheral blood or thyroid tissue (not recorded which). The chain joins TRBV9 to TRBJ1-1, with D uncertain. The CDR3 nucleotides are TGTGCCAGCAGCGTAGGGGCAGTGATGAACACTGAAGCTTTCTTT. Residues: CASSVGAVMNTEAFF.